This T cell receptor (beta chain) was captured by sequencing in a study of PD-L1 blockade in urothelial cancer. Study-level information: Administration of atezolizumab to patients began in about 2014, at 1,200 mg intravenously every 3 weeks. Analysis of the blood was performed 3 weeks (second dose) and 6 weeks after treatment start. When blood samples were assessed, the median T cell count was around 140,000.

Study-wide results and caveats: Pretreatment peripheral blood TCR clonality that fell below the median predicted better survival among the patients studied.

Time point defined: pretreatment peripheral blood. Remarks on this clone: Its specificity is unknown.

The CDR3 totals 15 residues. V dropped 8 bases and J dropped 4; count of bases not matched to a gene: 11. CDR1 is MRHNA and CDR2 is SNTAGT in the germline V gene. Clones were sequenced by immunoSEQ multiplex PCR, and TCRdb holds only the in-frame ones, with some missing. In the table there are tens of thousands of clones, more than 75% of which are singletons. The chain joins TRBV6-4 to TRBJ1-2; 9 bases align to TRBD1. This receptor was identified in a man in his fifties or sixties with urothelial cancer. The starting material was PBMCs, obtained around atezolizumab (anti-PD-L1) treatment. CDR3 sequence reads: CASGRDRVQGYGYTF. CDR3 in DNA: TGTGCCAGCGGCCGGGACAGGGTTCAGGGCTATGGCTACACCTTC.